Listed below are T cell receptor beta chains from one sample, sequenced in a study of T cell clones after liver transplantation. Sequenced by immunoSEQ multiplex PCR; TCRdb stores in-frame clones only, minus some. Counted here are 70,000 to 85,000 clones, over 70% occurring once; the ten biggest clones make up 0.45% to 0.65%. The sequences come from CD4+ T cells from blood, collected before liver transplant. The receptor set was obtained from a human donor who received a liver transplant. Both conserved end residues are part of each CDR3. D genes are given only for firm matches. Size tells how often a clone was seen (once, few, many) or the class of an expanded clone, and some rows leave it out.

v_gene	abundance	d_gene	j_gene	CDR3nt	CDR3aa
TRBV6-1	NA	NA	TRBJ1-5	TGTGCCTCTTGCCCGTTCTTTAGCAATCAGCCCCAGCATTTT	CASCPFFSNQPQHF
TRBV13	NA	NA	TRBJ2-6	TGTGCCAGCAGCTTAGGGTTTGGTTCGGGGGCCAACGTCCTGACTTTC	CASSLGFGSGANVLTF
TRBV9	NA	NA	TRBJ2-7	TGTGCCAGCAGCGTAGGCGGGAAGTTCGCCTACGAGCAGTACTTC	CASSVGGKFAYEQYF
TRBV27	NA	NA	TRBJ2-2	TGTGCCAGCAGTTCCTCGACAGGAACCGGGGAGCTGTTTTTT	CASSSSTGTGELFF
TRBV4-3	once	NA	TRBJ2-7	TGCGCCAGCAGCCAAGATTACCGGGTCTACGAGCAGTACTTC	CASSQDYRVYEQYF
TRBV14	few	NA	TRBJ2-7	TGTGCCAGCAGCCTAACTCAGGGGTTTGACTACGAGCAGTACTTC	CASSLTQGFDYEQYF
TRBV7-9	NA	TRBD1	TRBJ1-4	TGTGCCAGCAGCTTAGGACAGGGCCAAAATGAAAAACTGTTTTTT	CASSLGQGQNEKLFF
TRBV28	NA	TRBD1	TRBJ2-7	TGTGCCAGCAGTCACACCGGACAGGGCCCCTACGAGCAGTACTTC	CASSHTGQGPYEQYF
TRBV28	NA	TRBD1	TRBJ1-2	TGTGCCAGCATGCGTGACAGGGTTCGTGGCTACACCTTC	CASMRDRVRGYTF
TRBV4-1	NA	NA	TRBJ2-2	TGCGCCAGCAGCCAAGAAGGGACATTGATAGGGGAGCTGTTTTTT	CASSQEGTLIGELFF
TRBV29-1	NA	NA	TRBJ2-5	TGCAGCGTGGACACGGAGACCCAGTACTTC	CSVDTETQYF
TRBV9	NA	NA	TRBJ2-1	TGTGCCAGCAGCGTAGGACCAGGAGAGGAGTTCTTC	CASSVGPGEEFF
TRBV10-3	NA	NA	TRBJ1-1	TGTGCCATCAGTGAGTCCCGGCAGGGGAACACTGAAGCTTTCTTT	CAISESRQGNTEAFF
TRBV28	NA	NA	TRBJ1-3	TGTGCCAGCAGTCCGTGGGGACAAGGAATGATCGCTGGAAACACCATATATTTT	CASSPWGQGMIAGNTIYF
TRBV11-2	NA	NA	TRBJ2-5	TGTGCCAGCAGCTTCGGGAACCAAGAGACCCAGTACTTC	CASSFGNQETQYF
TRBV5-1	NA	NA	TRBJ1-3	TGCGCCAGCAGCTTTGGTGTCAGACAGACTGGAAACACCATATATTTT	CASSFGVRQTGNTIYF
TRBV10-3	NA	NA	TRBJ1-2	TGTGCCATCAGTGAGTCGGTAGGATATGGCTACACCTTC	CAISESVGYGYTF
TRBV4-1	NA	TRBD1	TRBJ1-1	TGCGCCAGCAGCCAATCCTCCGGGGAGGGGGCTACTGAAGCTTTCTTT	CASSQSSGEGATEAFF
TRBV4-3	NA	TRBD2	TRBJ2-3	TGCGCCAGCAGCCAAAACAGCGGGAGGGCCTTGATGCAGTATTTT	CASSQNSGRALMQYF
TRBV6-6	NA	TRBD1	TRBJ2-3	TGTGCCAGCAGTTCTGGACAGGGCACAGATACGCAGTATTTT	CASSSGQGTDTQYF
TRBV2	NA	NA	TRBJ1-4	TGTGCCAGCAGGGGAGATGAAGAAAAACTGTTTTTT	CASRGDEEKLFF
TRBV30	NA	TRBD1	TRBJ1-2	TGTGCCTGGAGTGCCCCTCGGGACAGGGGAAGATATGGCTACACCTTC	CAWSAPRDRGRYGYTF